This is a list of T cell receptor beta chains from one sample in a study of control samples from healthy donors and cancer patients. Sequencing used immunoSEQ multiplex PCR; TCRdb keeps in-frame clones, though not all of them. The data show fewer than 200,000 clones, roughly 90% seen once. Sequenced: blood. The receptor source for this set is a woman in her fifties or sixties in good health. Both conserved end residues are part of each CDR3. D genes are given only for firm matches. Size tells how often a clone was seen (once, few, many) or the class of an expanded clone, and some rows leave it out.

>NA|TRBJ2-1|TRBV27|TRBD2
CASGHGSGAGNEQFF
TGTGCCAGCGGGCACGGAAGCGGGGCTGGCAATGAGCAGTTCTTC
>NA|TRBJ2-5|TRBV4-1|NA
CASSQGFGVGGTQYF
TGCGCCAGCAGCCAAGGGTTCGGCGTTGGGGGGACCCAGTACTTC
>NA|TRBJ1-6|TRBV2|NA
CASSVGGYGNSPLHF
TGTGCCAGCAGTGTCGGAGGATATGGTAATTCACCCCTCCACTTT
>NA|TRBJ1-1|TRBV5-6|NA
CASSRTGFDTEAFF
TGTGCCAGCAGCAGGACGGGATTCGACACTGAAGCTTTCTTT
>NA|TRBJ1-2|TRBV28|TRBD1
CASSSGGQGARRGTF
TGTGCCAGCAGTTCCGGGGGACAGGGAGCTCGCCGTGGCACCTTC
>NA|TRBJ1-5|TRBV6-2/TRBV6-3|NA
CASSTNLGQPQHF
TGTGCCAGCAGTACCAACCTGGGTCAGCCCCAGCATTTT
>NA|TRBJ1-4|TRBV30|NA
CAWSGNPSEKLFF
TGTGCCTGGAGTGGTAACCCGTCTGAAAAACTGTTTTTT
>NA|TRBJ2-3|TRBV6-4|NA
CASSEDGFTDTQYF
TGTGCCAGCAGTGAGGACGGCTTCACAGATACGCAGTATTTT
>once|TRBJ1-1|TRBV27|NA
CASSPDQWRTEAFF
TGTGCCAGCAGTCCAGATCAGTGGAGGACTGAAGCTTTCTTT
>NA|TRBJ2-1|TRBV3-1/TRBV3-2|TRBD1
CASSQGTGNNEQFF
TGTGCCAGCAGCCAAGGGACAGGGAACAATGAGCAGTTCTTC
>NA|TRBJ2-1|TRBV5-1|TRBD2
CASGTSGGYNEQFF
TGCGCCAGCGGGACTAGCGGAGGCTACAATGAGCAGTTCTTC
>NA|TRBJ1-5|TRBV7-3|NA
CASSLGGEQPQHF
TGTGCCAGCAGCTTAGGGGGAGAACAGCCCCAGCATTTT
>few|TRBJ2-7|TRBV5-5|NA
CASSFGTGTRIYEQYF
TGTGCCAGCAGCTTTGGAACCGGGACACGGATCTACGAGCAGTACTTC
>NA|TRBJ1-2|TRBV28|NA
CASSLAVDFYGYTF
TGTGCCAGCAGTTTAGCCGTAGACTTCTATGGCTACACCTTC
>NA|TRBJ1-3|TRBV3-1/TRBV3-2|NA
CASSHRGSGNTIYF
TGTGCCAGCAGCCATAGAGGTTCTGGAAACACCATATATTTT
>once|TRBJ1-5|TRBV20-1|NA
CSASRQGNHQPQHF
TGCAGTGCTAGTCGTCAGGGGAACCATCAGCCCCAGCATTTT
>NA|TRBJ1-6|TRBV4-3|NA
CASSQPGPGRDKNNSPLHF
TGCGCCAGCAGCCAACCCGGACCCGGCCGGGACAAAAATAATTCACCCCTCCACTTT
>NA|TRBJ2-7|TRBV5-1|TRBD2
CASSLGGSGAYEQYF
TGCGCCAGCAGCTTGGGGGGTAGCGGGGCCTACGAGCAGTACTTC
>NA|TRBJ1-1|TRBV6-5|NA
CASSLQGHLNTEAFF
TGTGCCAGCAGCCTCCAGGGCCATCTGAACACTGAAGCTTTCTTT
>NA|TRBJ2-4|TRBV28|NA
CASSQGGGLGAKNIQYF
TGTGCCAGCAGTCAAGGCGGGGGCCTGGGGGCCAAAAACATTCAGTACTTC
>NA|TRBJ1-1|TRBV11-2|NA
CASSRIREWANTEAFF
TGTGCCAGCAGCCGGATCAGGGAATGGGCGAACACTGAAGCTTTCTTT
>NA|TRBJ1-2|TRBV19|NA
CASSIRRGAGYTF
TGTGCCAGTAGTATAAGGAGGGGTGCTGGCTACACCTTC
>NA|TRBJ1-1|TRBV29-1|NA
CSVEVRRQADTEAFF
TGCAGCGTTGAAGTCAGAAGGCAGGCCGACACTGAAGCTTTCTTT
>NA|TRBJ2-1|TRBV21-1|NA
CASSKTAPYNEQFF
TGTGCCAGCAGCAAGACAGCCCCTTACAATGAGCAGTTCTTC
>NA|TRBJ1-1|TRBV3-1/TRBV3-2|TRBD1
CASRRQGSTEAFF
TGTGCCAGCAGGAGACAGGGGTCCACTGAAGCTTTCTTT
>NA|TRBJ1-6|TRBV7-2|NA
CASSLRGRVGNSPLHF
TGTGCCAGCAGCTTAAGGGGCAGGGTGGGTAATTCACCCCTCCACTTT
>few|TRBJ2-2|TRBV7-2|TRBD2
CASSLPPGAGGRTGELFF
TGTGCCAGCAGCCTCCCCCCAGGAGCGGGGGGGCGAACCGGGGAGCTGTTTTTT
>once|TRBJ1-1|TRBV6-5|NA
CASPDIMNTEAFF
TGTGCCAGCCCCGACATAATGAACACTGAAGCTTTCTTT
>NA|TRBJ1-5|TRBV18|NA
CASSLTPGPSQPQHF
TGTGCCAGCTCACTGACCCCGGGACCCAGTCAGCCCCAGCATTTT
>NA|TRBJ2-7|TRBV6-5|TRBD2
CASSSLRTSVYEQYF
TGTGCCAGCAGTAGCCTTCGGACTAGCGTTTACGAGCAGTACTTC